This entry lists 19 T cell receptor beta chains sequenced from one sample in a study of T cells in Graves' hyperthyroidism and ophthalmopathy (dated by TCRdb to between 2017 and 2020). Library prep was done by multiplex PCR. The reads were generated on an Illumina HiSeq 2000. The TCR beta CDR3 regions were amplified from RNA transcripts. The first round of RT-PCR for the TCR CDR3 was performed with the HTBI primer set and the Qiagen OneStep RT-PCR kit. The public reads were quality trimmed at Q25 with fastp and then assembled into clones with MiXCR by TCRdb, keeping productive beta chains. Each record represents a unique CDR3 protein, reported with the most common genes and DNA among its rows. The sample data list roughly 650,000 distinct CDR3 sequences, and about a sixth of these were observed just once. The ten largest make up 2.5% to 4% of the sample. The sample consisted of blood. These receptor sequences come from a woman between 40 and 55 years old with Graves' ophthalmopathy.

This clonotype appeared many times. The CDR3 here is CASSYPHRGRSNQPQHF. In DNA, the CDR3 is TGTGCCAGCAGTTATCCTCACAGGGGACGCAGCAATCAGCCCCAGCATTTT. The chain uses TRBV6-2 or TRBV6-3 and TRBJ1-5; the match to TRBD1 covers 7 bases. The germline V gene encodes CDR1 MNHEY and CDR2 SVGEGT. Trimming removed 3 bases from V and 1 base from J; junction bases left unmatched: 9. This CDR3 has 17 amino acids.

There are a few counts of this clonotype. CDR3: CASSHPISTDTQYF. The CDR3 DNA is TGCGCCAGCAGCCACCCCATCAGCACAGATACGCAGTATTTT. This rearrangement joins TRBV4-1 to TRBJ2-3; no clear D. Per germline, CDR1 MGHRA and CDR2 YSYEKL. The CDR3 spans 14 residues. Trimming stripped 3 bases from V and 0 bases from J, with 7 bases between.

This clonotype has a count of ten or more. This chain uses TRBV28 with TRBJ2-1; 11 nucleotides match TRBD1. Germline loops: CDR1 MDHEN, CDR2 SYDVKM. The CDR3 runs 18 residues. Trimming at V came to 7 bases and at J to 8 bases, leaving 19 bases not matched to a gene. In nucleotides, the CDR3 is TGTGCCAGCACCAAAACCTATACCGGGACAGGGGGAATCGATGAGCAGTTCTTC. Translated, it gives CASTKTYTGTGGIDEQFF.

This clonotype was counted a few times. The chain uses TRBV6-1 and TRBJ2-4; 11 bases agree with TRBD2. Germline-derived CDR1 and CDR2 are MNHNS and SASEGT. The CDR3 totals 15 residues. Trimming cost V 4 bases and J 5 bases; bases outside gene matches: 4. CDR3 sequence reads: CASSAVAGGQNIQYF. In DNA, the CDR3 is TGTGCCAGCAGTGCCGTAGCGGGAGGGCAAAACATTCAGTACTTC.

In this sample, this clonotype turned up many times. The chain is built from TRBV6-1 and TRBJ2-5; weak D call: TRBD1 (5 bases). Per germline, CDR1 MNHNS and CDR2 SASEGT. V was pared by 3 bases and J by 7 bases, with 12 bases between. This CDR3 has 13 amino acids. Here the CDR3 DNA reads TGTGCCAGCAGTGAGATTAGCAGGGCGACCCAGTACTTC. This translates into CASSEISRATQYF.

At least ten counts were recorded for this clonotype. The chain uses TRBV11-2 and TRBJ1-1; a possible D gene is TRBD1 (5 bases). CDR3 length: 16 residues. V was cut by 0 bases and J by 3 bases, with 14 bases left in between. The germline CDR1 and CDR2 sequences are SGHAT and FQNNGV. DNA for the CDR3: TGTGCCAGCAGCTTAGATTCGCAGGGATGGGACACTGAAGCTTTCTTT. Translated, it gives CASSLDSQGWDTEAFF.

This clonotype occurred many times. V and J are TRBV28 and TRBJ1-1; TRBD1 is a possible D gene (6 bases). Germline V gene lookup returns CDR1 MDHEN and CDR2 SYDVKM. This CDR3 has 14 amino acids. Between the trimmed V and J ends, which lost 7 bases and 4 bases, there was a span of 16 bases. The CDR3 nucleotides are TGTGCCAGCATTTCACTCCCAGGGGCCACTGAAGCTTTCTTT. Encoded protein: CASISLPGATEAFF.

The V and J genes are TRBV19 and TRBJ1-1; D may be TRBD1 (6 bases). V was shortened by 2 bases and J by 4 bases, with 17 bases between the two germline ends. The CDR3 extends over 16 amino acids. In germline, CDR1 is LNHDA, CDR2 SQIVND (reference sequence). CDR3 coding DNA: TGTGCCAGTAGTATAAGTATCAGGGGAGGCGGCACTGAAGCTTTCTTT. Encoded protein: CASSISIRGGGTEAFF.

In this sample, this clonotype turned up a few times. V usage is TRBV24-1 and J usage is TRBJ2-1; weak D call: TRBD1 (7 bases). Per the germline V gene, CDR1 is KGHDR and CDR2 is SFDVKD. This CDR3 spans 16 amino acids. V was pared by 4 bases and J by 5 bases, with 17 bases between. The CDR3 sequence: CATSDPGRGENNEQFF. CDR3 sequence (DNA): TGTGCCACCAGTGACCCTGGCAGGGGGGAAAACAATGAGCAGTTCTTC.

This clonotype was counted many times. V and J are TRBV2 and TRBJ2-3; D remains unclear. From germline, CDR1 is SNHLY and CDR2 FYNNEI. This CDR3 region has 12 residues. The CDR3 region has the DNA TGTGGGCTGCGGAGTGTGGCCGATACGCAGTATTTT. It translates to CGLRSVADTQYF.

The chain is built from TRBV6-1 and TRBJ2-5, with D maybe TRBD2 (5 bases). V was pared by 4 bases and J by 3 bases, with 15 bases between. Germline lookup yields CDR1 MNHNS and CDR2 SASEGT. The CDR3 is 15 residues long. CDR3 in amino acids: CASSAGKGREETQYF. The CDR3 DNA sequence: TGTGCCAGCAGTGCGGGGAAAGGGAGAGAAGAGACCCAGTACTTC.

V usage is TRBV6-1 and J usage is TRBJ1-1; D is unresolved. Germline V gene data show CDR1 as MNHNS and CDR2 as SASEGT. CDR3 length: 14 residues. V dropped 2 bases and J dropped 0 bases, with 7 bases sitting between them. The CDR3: CASSELFMNTEAFF. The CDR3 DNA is TGTGCCAGCAGTGAACTGTTCATGAACACTGAAGCTTTCTTT.

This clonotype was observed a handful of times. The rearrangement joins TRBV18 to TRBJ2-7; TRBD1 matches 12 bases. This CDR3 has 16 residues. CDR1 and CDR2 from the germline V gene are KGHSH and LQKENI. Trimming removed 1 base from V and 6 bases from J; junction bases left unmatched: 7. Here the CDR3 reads CASSPQGQGALGEQYF. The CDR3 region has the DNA TGTGCCAGCTCACCACAGGGACAGGGGGCCTTGGGCGAGCAGTACTTC.

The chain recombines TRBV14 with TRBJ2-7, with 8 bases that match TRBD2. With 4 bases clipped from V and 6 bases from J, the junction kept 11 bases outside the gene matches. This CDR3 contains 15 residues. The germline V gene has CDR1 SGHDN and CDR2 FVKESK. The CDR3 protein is CASSPPISGKGEQYF. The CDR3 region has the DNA TGTGCCAGCAGCCCCCCAATTAGCGGGAAGGGCGAGCAGTACTTC. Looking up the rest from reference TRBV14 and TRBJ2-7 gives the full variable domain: EAGVTQFPSHSVIEKGQTVTLRCDPISGHDNLYWYRRVMGKEIKFLLHFVKESKQDESGMPNNRFLAERTGGTYSTLKVQPAELEDSGVYFCASSPPISGKGEQYFGPGTRLTVT.

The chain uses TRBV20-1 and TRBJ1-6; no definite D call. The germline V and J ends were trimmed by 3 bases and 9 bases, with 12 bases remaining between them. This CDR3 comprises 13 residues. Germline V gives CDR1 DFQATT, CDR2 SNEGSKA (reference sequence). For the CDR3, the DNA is TGCAGTGCTAGCGGCAGCGAGGGTTCACCCCTCCACTTT. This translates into CSASGSEGSPLHF.

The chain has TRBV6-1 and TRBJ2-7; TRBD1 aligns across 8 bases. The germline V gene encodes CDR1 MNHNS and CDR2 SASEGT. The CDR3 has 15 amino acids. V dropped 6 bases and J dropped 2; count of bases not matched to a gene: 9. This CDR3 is CASSENRGITYEQYF. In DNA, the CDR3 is TGTGCCAGCAGCGAAAACAGGGGGATCACCTACGAGCAGTACTTC.

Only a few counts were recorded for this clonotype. The DNA for the CDR3 is TGTGCCATCAATTCGGACAGGGGAGAAAACACCATATATTTT. Translated: CAINSDRGENTIYF. The V gene is TRBV10-3, the J gene TRBJ1-3, with TRBD1 matching 9 bases. V shed 7 bases and J 6 bases; nucleotides not matched to a gene: 7. This CDR3 contains 14 residues. The germline V gene has CDR1 ENHRY and CDR2 SYGVKD.

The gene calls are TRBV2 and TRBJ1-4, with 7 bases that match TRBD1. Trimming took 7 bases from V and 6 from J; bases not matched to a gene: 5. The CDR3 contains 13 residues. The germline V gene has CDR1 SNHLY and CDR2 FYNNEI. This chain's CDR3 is CASNRDSHEKLFF. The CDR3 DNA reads TGTGCCAGCAACCGGGACAGCCATGAAAAACTGTTTTTT.

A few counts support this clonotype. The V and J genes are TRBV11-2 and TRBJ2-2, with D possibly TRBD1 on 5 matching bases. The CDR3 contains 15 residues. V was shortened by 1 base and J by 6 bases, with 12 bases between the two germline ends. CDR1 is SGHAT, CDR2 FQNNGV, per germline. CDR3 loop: CASSLAARAAGELFF. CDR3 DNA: TGTGCCAGCAGCTTAGCGGCCAGGGCCGCCGGGGAGCTGTTTTTT.